The 30 T cell receptor beta chains below come from one sample, sequenced in a study of blood T cell repertoires in COVID-19. Produced via immunoSEQ multiplex PCR; TCRdb's table is partial and in-frame only. The sample lists 450,000 to 500,000 clones; around 90% were seen once. The specimen was PBMCs or T cells enriched from blood (not recorded which). The receptors shown here come from a woman younger than 30 who had recovered from COVID-19.

CDR3 in DNA: TGTGCCAGCAGCCTTACAGGGGGCGTAAGTTCACCCCTCCACTTT. Translating it yields CASSLTGGVSSPLHF. The chain joins TRBV6-5 to TRBJ1-6; 9 bases align to TRBD1. Germline values: CDR1 MNHEY, CDR2 SVGAGI. V gave up 6 bases and J gave up 9 bases; unmatched junction bases: 9. The CDR3 covers 15 residues.

The V and J genes are TRBV4-1 and TRBJ2-3; 7 nucleotides line up with TRBD2. Unmatched junction bases numbered 3, after V lost 0 bases and J lost 0 bases. The CDR3 is 16 amino acids. Germline V gene lookup returns CDR1 MGHRA and CDR2 YSYEKL. DNA for the CDR3: TGCGCCAGCAGCCAAGAGGGGCGGGGGAGCACAGATACGCAGTATTTT. It encodes CASSQEGRGSTDTQYF.

This chain connects TRBV5-1 to TRBJ2-3; 13 bases fit TRBD2. The germline gives CDR1 SGHRS, CDR2 YFSETQ. CDR3 length equals 16 residues. J lost 2 bases, V lost 4 bases, and 4 bases had no gene match. For the CDR3, the DNA is TGCGCCAGCAGCCCCGGACTAGCGGGGGCCACAGATACGCAGTATTTT. This translates into CASSPGLAGATDTQYF.

The chain carries TRBV29-1 and TRBJ1-2; 9 bases match TRBD1. Germline CDR1 is SQVTM and CDR2 is ANQGSEA. CDR3 length: 13 amino acids. V lost 4 bases to trimming and J lost 2 bases; unmatched junction nucleotides: 2. For the CDR3, the DNA is TGCAGCGTTGTAACAGGGGGCAACTATGGCTACACCTTC. Translated: CSVVTGGNYGYTF.

J is TRBJ2-3 and V is TRBV30, with 7 bases aligning to TRBD2. There are 15 residues in the CDR3. V shed 8 bases and J 1 base; nucleotides not matched to a gene: 12. Germline lookup yields CDR1 GTSNPN and CDR2 SVGIG (reference sequence). CDR3 in amino acids: CATHFERGGTDTQYF. CDR3 in DNA: TGTGCCACCCACTTTGAACGGGGGGGCACAGATACGCAGTATTTT. Looking up the rest from reference TRBV30 and TRBJ2-3 gives the full variable domain: SQTIHQWPATLVQPVGSPLSLECTVEGTSNPNLYWYRQAAGRGLQLLFYSVGIGQISSEVPQNLSASRPQDRQFILSSKKLLLSDSGFYLCATHFERGGTDTQYFGPGTRLTVL.

V gene TRBV23-1 combines with J gene TRBJ1-6; D remains unclear. TRBV23-1 carries the ORF label, with uncertain function. V gave up 4 bases and J gave up 4 bases, with 14 bases separating them. This CDR3 region has 16 residues. The CDR3 region has the DNA TGCGCCAGCAGTCCCCTCCCGGAGGTTTATAATTCACCCCTCCACTTT. Amino acid sequence: CASSPLPEVYNSPLHF.

The chain employs TRBV30 and TRBJ2-2; TRBD2 agrees at 8 bases. Unmatched junction bases numbered 8, after V lost 2 bases and J lost 3 bases. Germline V gives CDR1 GTSNPN, CDR2 SVGIG (reference sequence). There are 16 residues in the CDR3. CDR3 loop: CAWSPGGAGDTGELFF. DNA for the CDR3: TGTGCCTGGAGTCCGGGAGGGGCAGGGGACACCGGGGAGCTGTTTTTT.

The chain is built from TRBV2 and TRBJ2-3, with D maybe TRBD2 (6 bases). CDR1 is SNHLY and CDR2 is FYNNEI in the germline V gene. The CDR3 sequence is 19 residues long. V lost 7 bases, J lost 4 bases, and 30 bases lay in between. Written as DNA, the CDR3 is TGTGCCAGCATCATTCCTGGGAGGTCGGAGGGGCCCCGGGCAGATACGCAGTATTTT. Amino acids: CASIIPGRSEGPRADTQYF.

V and J are TRBV3-1 (or the pseudogene TRBV3-2) and TRBJ2-1, with D possibly TRBD1 on 5 matching bases. This CDR3 has 13 amino acids. Germline lookup yields CDR1 LGHDT and CDR2 YNNKEL (reference sequence). Trimming left V 0 bases short and J 9 bases short, with 9 bases between. The CDR3 spells CASSQDGQGEQFF. The CDR3 coding sequence is TGTGCCAGCAGCCAAGATGGTCAGGGTGAGCAGTTCTTC.

The chain is built from TRBV4-1 and TRBJ2-7; possibly TRBD1 for D (5 bases). From germline, CDR1 is MGHRA and CDR2 YSYEKL. The CDR3 contains 13 residues. V lost 2 bases to trimming and J lost 3 bases, with 8 bases between them. CDR3 loop: CASSQIQDYEQYF. The DNA for the CDR3 is TGCGCCAGCAGCCAAATACAGGACTACGAGCAGTACTTC.

The chain uses TRBV2 and TRBJ1-1; D is unresolved. The germline V gene encodes CDR1 SNHLY and CDR2 FYNNEI. The CDR3 length is 12 residues. The V end was cut by 6 bases, the J end by 3 bases, with 8 bases between. CDR3 sequence (DNA): TGTGCCAGCAGCCTGGACTACACTGAAGCTTTCTTT. Protein sequence: CASSLDYTEAFF.

V and J are TRBV12-3 or TRBV12-4 and TRBJ2-1; 7 nucleotides line up with TRBD2. The V gene end was trimmed by 6 bases and the J gene end by 7 bases; junction bases not matched to a gene: 6. The CDR3 length is 13 residues. CDR3 loop: CASRRGDGNEQFF. CDR3 in DNA: TGTGCCAGCAGACGGGGGGATGGGAATGAGCAGTTCTTC.

This chain connects TRBV18 to TRBJ2-7; the D gene is possibly TRBD1 (6 bases). V was pared by 4 bases and J by 2 bases, with 12 bases between. The length of the CDR3 is 14 residues. Germline CDR1 is KGHSH and CDR2 is LQKENI. In nucleotides, the CDR3 is TGTGCCAGCTCACGGGACACAAACCCCTACGAGCAGTACTTC. Amino acid sequence: CASSRDTNPYEQYF.

The chain links TRBV3-1 (or the pseudogene TRBV3-2) to TRBJ2-7, with 7 positions matching TRBD1. This CDR3 comprises 14 residues. Germline trimming cut 5 bases from V and 2 bases from J; bases unmatched to any gene: 6. Looked up from germline, CDR1 is LGHDT and CDR2 is YNNKEL (reference sequence). The CDR3 region is CASSADRAAYEQYF. CDR3 nucleotide sequence: TGTGCCAGCAGCGCCGACAGGGCCGCCTACGAGCAGTACTTC.

This clone was picked up one time. The V gene is TRBV4-1, the J gene TRBJ2-2, with TRBD2 identical over 13 bases. This CDR3 is built from 16 residues. CDR1 and CDR2 from the germline V gene are MGHRA and YSYEKL. Unmatched junction bases numbered 7, after V lost 4 bases and J lost 8 bases. CDR3 loop: CASSRGLAGPGGELFF. Here the CDR3 DNA reads TGCGCCAGCAGCCGGGGACTAGCGGGGCCGGGAGGGGAGCTGTTTTTT.

This chain uses TRBV5-1 with TRBJ2-1; TRBD2 might be the D (6 bases). There are 14 residues in the CDR3. Trimming left V 2 bases short and J 4 bases short, with 10 bases between. Germline V gene lookup returns CDR1 SGHRS and CDR2 YFSETQ. The CDR3 region has the DNA TGCGCCAGCAGCTTTGCCGGGGGTTACAATGAGCAGTTCTTC. This encodes CASSFAGGYNEQFF.

The chain employs TRBV12-5 and TRBJ2-5; a possible D gene is TRBD1 (6 bases). Germline V gene lookup returns CDR1 LGHNT and CDR2 FRNRAP. The CDR3 has 17 amino acids. V lost 1 base and J lost 4, with 19 bases in between. The CDR3 DNA sequence: TGTGCTAGTGGTTTGGGAACCTCAGGGGTATCGGGAGAGACCCAGTACTTC. It translates to CASGLGTSGVSGETQYF.

V and J are TRBV4-1 and TRBJ1-2, with D unresolved. Germline CDR1 reads MGHRA; CDR2 reads YSYEKL. This CDR3 spans 15 amino acids. V dropped 0 bases and J dropped 4 bases, with 12 bases sitting between them. The CDR3, as DNA: TGCGCCAGCAGCCAAGACCCGCTTGGCAGCTATGGCTACACCTTC. The encoded protein is CASSQDPLGSYGYTF.

The V gene is TRBV7-2, the J gene TRBJ2-1; the match to TRBD2 covers 12 bases. Germline values: CDR1 SGHTA, CDR2 FQGNSA. The CDR3 is 15 residues long. Trimming at V came to 4 bases and at J to 10 bases, leaving 8 bases not matched to a gene. CDR3 sequence reads: CASSSRTSGVEEQFF. CDR3 DNA: TGTGCCAGCAGCTCGAGGACTAGCGGGGTAGAGGAGCAGTTCTTC.

This rearrangement joins TRBV2 to TRBJ1-4; a weak D match, TRBD1 (5 bases). This CDR3 comprises 15 residues. Per the germline V gene, CDR1 is SNHLY and CDR2 is FYNNEI. Between the trimmed V and J ends, which lost 5 bases and 4 bases, there was a span of 14 bases. The CDR3 DNA reads TGTGCCAGCAGTTTGTGGGCCGACAGTAATGAAAAACTGTTTTTT. Its translation: CASSLWADSNEKLFF.

This clone has just one count. The chain is built from TRBV11-2 and TRBJ2-5; the match to TRBD2 covers 8 bases. Per germline, CDR1 SGHAT and CDR2 FQNNGV. The CDR3 sequence is 16 residues long. J was trimmed by 0 bases and V by 3 bases; bases with no gene match: 6. The CDR3, as DNA: TGTGCCAGCAGCTTGACGATAGCGGGGTACCAAGAGACCCAGTACTTC. Amino acid sequence: CASSLTIAGYQETQYF.

V is TRBV11-2 and J is TRBJ2-6, with no clear D. V was trimmed by 7 bases and J by 2 bases, leaving 12 bases between them. The CDR3 runs to 15 residues. CDR1 is SGHAT and CDR2 is FQNNGV in the germline V gene. The CDR3 protein is CASNSPVAGANVLTF. The CDR3, as DNA: TGTGCCAGCAACTCCCCCGTGGCTGGGGCCAACGTCCTGACTTTC.

CDR3 loop: CSASAVTQGVGNQPQHF. CDR3 in DNA: TGCAGTGCTAGTGCAGTTACACAGGGGGTTGGCAATCAGCCCCAGCATTTT. V usage is TRBV20-1 and J usage is TRBJ1-5; TRBD1 agrees at 8 bases. CDR3 size: 17 residues. V gave up 3 bases and J gave up 2 bases; unmatched junction bases: 12. Germline values: CDR1 DFQATT, CDR2 SNEGSKA (reference sequence).

The chain couples TRBV2 to TRBJ1-2; D is undetermined. From germline, CDR1 is SNHLY and CDR2 FYNNEI. V was cut by 8 bases and J by 9 bases, with 10 bases left in between. The CDR3 length is 10 residues. The CDR3 nucleotides are TGTGCCAGCTCCCGGGAAAGCTACACCTTC. Translation gives CASSRESYTF. Filled out from reference TRBV2 and TRBJ1-2, the complete variable domain reads EPEVTQTPSHQVTQMGQEVILRCVPISNHLYFYWYRQILGQKVEFLVSFYNNEISEKSEIFDDQFSVERPDGSNFTLKIRSTKLEDSAMYFCASSRESYTFGSGTRLTVV.

The genes are TRBV6-5 and TRBJ2-7; 7 bases fit TRBD1. Germline CDR1 MNHEY, CDR2 SVGAGI. The length of the CDR3 is 15 residues. V lost 7 bases and J lost 4; bases outside the gene matches: 13. In nucleotides, the CDR3 is TGTGCCAGCATTTCGAGGGGGCTCTCATCTTACGAGCAGTACTTC. Translated, it gives CASISRGLSSYEQYF.

This clone was counted between two and nine times. This CDR3 is also generated by other DNA sequences in the sample. The chain uses TRBV2 and TRBJ1-2; D is ambiguous. In germline, CDR1 is SNHLY, CDR2 FYNNEI. The V gene lost 6 bases and the J gene lost 4 bases, with 9 bases spanning the gap. CDR3 length equals 12 residues. CDR3 loop: CASRRDSYGYTF. In DNA form, the CDR3 reads TGTGCCAGCAGAAGAGACTCCTATGGCTACACCTTC.

The chain is built from TRBV11-2 and TRBJ2-2; D gene ambiguous. The ends were cut back, 4 bases at V and 7 bases at J, with 7 bases in the middle. The CDR3 totals 12 residues. The germline CDR1 and CDR2 sequences are SGHAT and FQNNGV. The DNA of the CDR3 is TGTGCCAGCAGCTCCCTTCGCGGGGAGCTGTTTTTT. Encoded protein: CASSSLRGELFF.

The rearrangement links TRBV5-1 to TRBJ1-1; TRBD1 matches at 7 bases. The germline V gene encodes CDR1 SGHRS and CDR2 YFSETQ. The V gene end was trimmed by 0 bases and the J gene end by 1 base; junction bases not matched to a gene: 6. CDR3 length equals 16 residues. The CDR3 is CASSLAGQRTNTEAFF. CDR3 DNA: TGCGCCAGCAGCTTGGCGGGACAGCGGACGAACACTGAAGCTTTCTTT. Together with reference TRBV5-1 and TRBJ1-1, the CDR3 gives the full variable domain: KAGVTQTPRYLIKTRGQQVTLSCSPISGHRSVSWYQQTPGQGLQFLFEYFSETQRNKGNFPGRFSGRQFSNSRSEMNVSTLELGDSALYLCASSLAGQRTNTEAFFGQGTRLTVV.

The rearrangement joins TRBV7-9 to TRBJ1-1; perhaps TRBD1 as D (5 bases). Germline V gives CDR1 SEHNR, CDR2 FQNEAQ (reference sequence). Trimming pared 5 bases from V and 7 bases from J, leaving 20 bases between. This CDR3 is built from 15 residues. The CDR3 is CASSPAYSTAIEAFF. DNA of the CDR3: TGTGCCAGCAGCCCAGCCTATTCGACAGCGATTGAAGCTTTCTTT.

This rearrangement joins TRBV10-1 to TRBJ1-1, with D unresolved. Per the germline V gene, CDR1 is WNHNN and CDR2 is SYGVQD (reference sequence). V was shortened by 5 bases and J by 2 bases, with 6 bases between the two germline ends. CDR3 length: 12 amino acids. The CDR3 here is CASSSGNTEAFF. CDR3 in DNA: TGCGCCAGCAGTAGCGGAAACACTGAAGCTTTCTTT.